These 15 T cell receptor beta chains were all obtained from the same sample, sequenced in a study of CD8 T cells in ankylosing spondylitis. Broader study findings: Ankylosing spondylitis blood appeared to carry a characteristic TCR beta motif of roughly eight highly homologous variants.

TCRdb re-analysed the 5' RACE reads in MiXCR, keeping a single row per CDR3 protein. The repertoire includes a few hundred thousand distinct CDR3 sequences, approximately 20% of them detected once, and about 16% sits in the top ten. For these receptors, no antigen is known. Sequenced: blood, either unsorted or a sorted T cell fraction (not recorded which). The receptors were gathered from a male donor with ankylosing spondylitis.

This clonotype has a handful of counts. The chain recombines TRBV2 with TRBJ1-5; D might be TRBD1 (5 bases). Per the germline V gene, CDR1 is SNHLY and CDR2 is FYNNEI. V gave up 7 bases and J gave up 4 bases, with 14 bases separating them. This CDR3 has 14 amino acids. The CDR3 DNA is TGTGCCAGCACAATGGGACGGATGAATCAGCCCCAGCATTTT. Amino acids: CASTMGRMNQPQHF.

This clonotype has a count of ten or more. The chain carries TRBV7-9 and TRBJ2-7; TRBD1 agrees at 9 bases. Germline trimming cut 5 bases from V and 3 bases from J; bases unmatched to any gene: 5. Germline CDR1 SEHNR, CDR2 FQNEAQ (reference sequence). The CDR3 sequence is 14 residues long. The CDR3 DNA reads TGTGCCAGCAGCACCGGACAGGGGAGCTACGAGCAGTACTTC. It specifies CASSTGQGSYEQYF.

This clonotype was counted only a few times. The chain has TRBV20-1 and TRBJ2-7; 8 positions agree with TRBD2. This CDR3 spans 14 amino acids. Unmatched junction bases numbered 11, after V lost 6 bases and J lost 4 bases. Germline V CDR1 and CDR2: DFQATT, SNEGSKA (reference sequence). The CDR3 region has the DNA TGCAGTGCCACGCAGAGCGGGAGAAAATACGAGCAGTACTTC. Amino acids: CSATQSGRKYEQYF.

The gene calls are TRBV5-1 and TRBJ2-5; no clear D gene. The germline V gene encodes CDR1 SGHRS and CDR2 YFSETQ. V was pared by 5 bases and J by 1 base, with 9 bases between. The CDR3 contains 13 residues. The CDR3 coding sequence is TGCGCCAGCAGGTCGACATTCCAAGAGACCCAGTACTTC. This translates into CASRSTFQETQYF. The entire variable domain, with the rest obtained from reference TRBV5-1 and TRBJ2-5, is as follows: KAGVTQTPRYLIKTRGQQVTLSCSPISGHRSVSWYQQTPGQGLQFLFEYFSETQRNKGNFPGRFSGRQFSNSRSEMNVSTLELGDSALYLCASRSTFQETQYFGPGTRLLVL.

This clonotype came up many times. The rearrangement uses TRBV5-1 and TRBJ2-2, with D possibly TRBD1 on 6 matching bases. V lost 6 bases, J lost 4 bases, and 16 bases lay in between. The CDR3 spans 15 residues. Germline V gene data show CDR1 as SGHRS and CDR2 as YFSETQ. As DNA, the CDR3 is TGCGCCAGCACCATACAGGGTTTAACCACCGGGGAGCTGTTTTTT. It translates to CASTIQGLTTGELFF.

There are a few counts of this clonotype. CDR3 bases: TGCAGCGTTGCCCGGACTAGCGGGAGCGCTGAGCAGTTCTTC. This translates into CSVARTSGSAEQFF. V and J are TRBV29-1 and TRBJ2-1; TRBD2 agrees at 13 bases. The length of the CDR3 is 14 residues. The V segment lost 4 bases and the J segment 9 bases; nucleotides outside the gene matches: 6. Looked up from germline, CDR1 is SQVTM and CDR2 is ANQGSEA.

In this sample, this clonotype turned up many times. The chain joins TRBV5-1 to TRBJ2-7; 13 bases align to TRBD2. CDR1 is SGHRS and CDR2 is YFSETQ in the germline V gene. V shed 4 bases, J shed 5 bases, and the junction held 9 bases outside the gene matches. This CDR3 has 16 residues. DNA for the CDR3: TGCGCCAGCAGCCCCGGACTAGCGGGAGTTATCAACGAGCAGTACTTC. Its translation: CASSPGLAGVINEQYF.

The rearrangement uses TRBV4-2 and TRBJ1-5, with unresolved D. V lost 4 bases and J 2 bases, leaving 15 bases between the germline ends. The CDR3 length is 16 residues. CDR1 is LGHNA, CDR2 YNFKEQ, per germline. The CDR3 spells CASSPAGPRGNQPQHF. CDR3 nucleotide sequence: TGTGCCAGCAGCCCAGCCGGGCCAAGGGGCAATCAGCCCCAGCATTTT.

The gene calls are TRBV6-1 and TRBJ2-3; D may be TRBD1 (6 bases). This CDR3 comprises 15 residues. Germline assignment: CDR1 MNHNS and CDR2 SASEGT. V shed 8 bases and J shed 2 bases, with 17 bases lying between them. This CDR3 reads CASSRRDMDTDTQYF. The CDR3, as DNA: TGTGCCAGCTCTCGTCGGGACATGGACACAGATACGCAGTATTTT.

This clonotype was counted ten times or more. CDR3 coding DNA: TGCGCCAGCAGCTTGGAGGTGGGAGGGCCGTATCGTGAGCAGTTCTTC. It encodes CASSLEVGGPYREQFF. The gene calls are TRBV5-1 and TRBJ2-1, with 7 bases that match TRBD2. The CDR3 has 16 amino acids. Germline V gene sequence: CDR1 SGHRS, CDR2 YFSETQ. Trimming cost V 0 bases and J 9 bases; bases outside gene matches: 12.

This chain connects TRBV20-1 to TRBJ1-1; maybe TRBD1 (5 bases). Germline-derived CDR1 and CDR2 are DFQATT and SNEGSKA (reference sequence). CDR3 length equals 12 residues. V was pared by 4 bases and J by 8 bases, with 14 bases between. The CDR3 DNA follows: TGCAGTGCTAATCTACCCCCAGGGGAAGCTTTCTTT. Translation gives CSANLPPGEAFF.

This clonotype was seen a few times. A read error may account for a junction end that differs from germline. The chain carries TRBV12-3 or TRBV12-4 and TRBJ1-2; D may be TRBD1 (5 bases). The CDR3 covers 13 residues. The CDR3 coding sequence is TGTGCCAGCAGTTATTGGGGGTCGGGTGGCTGCACCTTC. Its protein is CASSYWGSGGCTF.

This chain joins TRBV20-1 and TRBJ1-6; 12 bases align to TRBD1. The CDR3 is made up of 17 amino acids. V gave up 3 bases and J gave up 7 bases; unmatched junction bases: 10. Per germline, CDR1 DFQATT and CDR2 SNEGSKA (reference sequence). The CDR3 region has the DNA TGCAGTGCTAGGGGGACAGGGGGCAGATCGGGGAATTCACCCCTCCACTTT. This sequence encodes CSARGTGGRSGNSPLHF.

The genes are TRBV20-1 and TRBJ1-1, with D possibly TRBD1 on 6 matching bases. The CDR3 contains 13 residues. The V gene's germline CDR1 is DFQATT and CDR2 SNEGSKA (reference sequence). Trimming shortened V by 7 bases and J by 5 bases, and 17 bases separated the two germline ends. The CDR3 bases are TGCAGTGTAGGGGGACGACGAAGGACTGAAGCTTTCTTT. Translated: CSVGGRRRTEAFF.

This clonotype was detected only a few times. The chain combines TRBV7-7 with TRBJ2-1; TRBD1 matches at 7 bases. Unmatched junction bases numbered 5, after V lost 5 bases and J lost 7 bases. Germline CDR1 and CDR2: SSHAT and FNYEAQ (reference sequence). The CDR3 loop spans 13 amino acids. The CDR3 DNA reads TGTGCCAGCAGCCAACGACAGGGAAATGAGCAGTTCTTC. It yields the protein CASSQRQGNEQFF.